Listed below are T cell receptor beta chains from one sample, sequenced in a study of spatial heterogeneity in lung cancer. TCRdb reprocessed the 5' RACE reads via MiXCR and lists one record per CDR3 protein. This table holds around 18,000 distinct CDR3 sequences, around 7% found once. The source was lung tumor tissue, collected at surgery. All receptors come from a female donor with early-stage non-small cell lung cancer. Both conserved end residues are part of each CDR3. The order of the fields is V gene, J gene, clone size, D gene, CDR3 DNA, CDR3 protein. D genes are given only for firm matches. Clone size is given for some rows only: seen once, a few or many times, or a class if the clone is expanded.

TRBV7-9,TRBJ1-4,many,NA,TGTGCCAGCAGCATTCGGGGCAGCCCAACTAATGAAAAACTGTTTTTT,CASSIRGSPTNEKLFF
TRBV30,TRBJ1-2,few,NA,TGTGCCTGGAGCGGGCCCAGCTATGGCTACACCTTC,CAWSGPSYGYTF
TRBV7-2,TRBJ2-2,many,NA,TGTGCCAGCAGCTCCTCGGGGGAAAACACCGGGGAGCTGTTTTTT,CASSSSGENTGELFF
TRBV7-2,TRBJ1-1,many,TRBD1,TGTGCCAGCAGCTCAAGTTCAGGACAGGTGTGTTTCACTGAAGCTTTCTTT,CASSSSSGQVCFTEAFF
TRBV6-2/TRBV6-3,TRBJ1-1,many,NA,TGTGCCAGCAGTTCGACAGGAACGAGCCTCGCTTTCTTT,CASSSTGTSLAFF
TRBV12-3/TRBV12-4,TRBJ2-5,medium-sized,NA,TGTGCCAGCACGGGTTTGTCCGGGGAGACCCAGTACTTC,CASTGLSGETQYF
TRBV12-3/TRBV12-4,TRBJ1-2,few,NA,TGTGCCAGCAGTGGACAGCCTTTTAACTATGGCTACACCTTC,CASSGQPFNYGYTF
TRBV3-1,TRBJ2-3,NA,NA,TGTGCCAGCAGCCAAGGACCCGTTGTAGATACGCAGTATTTT,CASSQGPVVDTQYF
TRBV7-9,TRBJ2-7,many,TRBD1,TGTGCCAGCAGCTTGGCCACAGGGGGCTTGAGCGAGCAGTACTTC,CASSLATGGLSEQYF
TRBV10-3,TRBJ2-7,many,TRBD1,TGTGCCATCACCCCGGACAGGGAGGAGCAGTACTTC,CAITPDREEQYF
TRBV11-2,TRBJ1-6,many,NA,TGTGCCAGCAGCTTAGTGTTGGGAGACTCACCCCTCCACTTT,CASSLVLGDSPLHF
TRBV6-2/TRBV6-3,TRBJ2-7,NA,NA,TGTGCCAGCAGTCGAATCCGGGAAACCTACGAGCAGTACTTC,CASSRIRETYEQYF
TRBV29-1,TRBJ2-3,many,NA,TGCAGCGTTGAAGTAGCGGTGTACACAGATACGCAGTATTTT,CSVEVAVYTDTQYF
TRBV20-1,TRBJ2-5,many,TRBD2,TGCAGTGCTAGAGGAAATAGCGGGTTATGGTACCAAGAGACCCAGTACTTC,CSARGNSGLWYQETQYF
TRBV19,TRBJ2-2,NA,NA,TGTGCCAGTAGTATTTACCCGGACAGGAACACCGGGGAGCTGTTTTTT,CASSIYPDRNTGELFF
TRBV7-9,TRBJ2-1,many,NA,TGTGCCAGCAGCCAGCCGCCAATGGTGGGCTCTCGCAATGAGCAGTTCTTC,CASSQPPMVGSRNEQFF
TRBV4-2,TRBJ1-2,NA,NA,TGTGCCAGCAGCCAAGAAAGAGTGGGGACTAACTATGGCTACACCTTC,CASSQERVGTNYGYTF
TRBV7-9,TRBJ2-3,few,TRBD2,TGTGCCAGCAGCGCAGCGGGGATTAGCACAGATACGCAGTATTTT,CASSAAGISTDTQYF
TRBV12-3/TRBV12-4,TRBJ1-5,NA,NA,TGTGCCAGCAGTCCCGGAGGACCCAGGGCTCAGCCCCAGCATTTT,CASSPGGPRAQPQHF
TRBV12-3/TRBV12-4,TRBJ1-5,many,NA,TGTGCCAGCAGTCCGGGCCCGTCCCGGGATCAGCCCCAGCATTTT,CASSPGPSRDQPQHF
TRBV6-5,TRBJ1-2,many,NA,TGTGCCAGCAGTTCCGGGACGGTTGGTTACACCTTC,CASSSGTVGYTF
TRBV12-3/TRBV12-4,TRBJ1-2,many,NA,TGTGCCAGCAGTTTTTCCGGAGATGGCTACACCTTC,CASSFSGDGYTF
TRBV5-6,TRBJ1-5,many,TRBD1,TGTGCCAGCAGCCACCGACAGGGATTTCAGCCCCAGCATTTT,CASSHRQGFQPQHF
TRBV5-1,TRBJ2-7,many,TRBD1,TGCGCCAGCAGCTTACCGGGACAGGTCTACGAGCAGTACTTC,CASSLPGQVYEQYF
TRBV11-3,TRBJ1-1,few,NA,TGTGCCAGCAGCCAAGCGGGATCTGGGGAAGCTTTCTTT,CASSQAGSGEAFF
TRBV6-6,TRBJ1-5,many,TRBD1,TGTGCCAGCAGTTATCAGGGGGGTAATCAGCCCCAGCATTTT,CASSYQGGNQPQHF
TRBV29-1,TRBJ2-5,NA,TRBD2,TGCAGCGTCAAAAGGACTAGCGGGACCCAAGAGACCCAGTACTTC,CSVKRTSGTQETQYF
TRBV28,TRBJ2-3,few,TRBD2,TGTGCCAGCAGCCATGCGGGGGGGTCAGATACGCAGTATTTT,CASSHAGGSDTQYF
TRBV28,TRBJ1-5,NA,NA,TGTGCCAGCAGCCTACAGGGTTCACATCAGCCCCAGCATTTT,CASSLQGSHQPQHF
TRBV7-2,TRBJ2-5,many,NA,TGTGCCAGCAGCTTCAATAATCCTGGAAACCAAGAGACCCAGTACTTC,CASSFNNPGNQETQYF
TRBV9,TRBJ1-1,many,NA,TGTGCCAGCAGCCCGCAGGCGAGAAATGAGTACACTGAAGCTTTCTTT,CASSPQARNEYTEAFF
TRBV6-6,TRBJ1-3,many,TRBD1,TGTGCCAGCAGTTACCTTCGACAGGGGGCCTTTGGAAACACCATATATTTT,CASSYLRQGAFGNTIYF
TRBV6-2/TRBV6-3,TRBJ2-5,few,TRBD1,TGTGCCAGCAGTACCGGACAGGGGGGATGGACCCAGTACTTC,CASSTGQGGWTQYF
TRBV30,TRBJ2-5,few,NA,TGTGCCTGGAGTGCACAGGGACACGAGACCCAGTACTTC,CAWSAQGHETQYF
TRBV15,TRBJ2-7,many,NA,TGTGCCACCAGCGTTGGGGCTCGGGACGAGCAGTACTTC,CATSVGARDEQYF
TRBV21-1,TRBJ2-1,NA,NA,TGTGCCAGCAGCAAAGCCCAGTGGGGGGGTAACGGAGATGAGCAGTTCTTC,CASSKAQWGGNGDEQFF
TRBV30,TRBJ1-1,NA,NA,TGTGCCTGGACTGGCTTCGGGGGTAGAGGAGCCGACGACACTGAAGCTTTCTTT,CAWTGFGGRGADDTEAFF